Below, 22 T cell receptor beta chains from the same sample are listed, as sequenced in a study of blood T cell repertoires in COVID-19. Clones were read by immunoSEQ multiplex PCR, and TCRdb kept only the in-frame ones, dropping some. The sample gives roughly 250,000 clones, about 80% of which show up once; about 9.1% is in the top ten. What was sequenced was peripheral blood. Every receptor here comes from a human donor in a cohort sampled during active COVID-19.

This clone was seen a single time. The chain links TRBV6-4 to TRBJ2-6; D is perhaps TRBD2 (5 bases). Trimming took off 4 bases at V and 2 bases at J, with 12 bases between the two ends. Germline V gives CDR1 MRHNA, CDR2 SNTAGT. The CDR3 has 16 amino acids. In nucleotides, the CDR3 is TGTGCCAGCAGTGTCGGGGTTGTGGCTGGGGCCAACGTCCTGACTTTC. This translates into CASSVGVVAGANVLTF.

The gene calls are TRBV11-3 and TRBJ1-6; D is possibly TRBD1 (6 bases). The germline gives CDR1 SGHNT, CDR2 YENEEA. This CDR3 spans 14 amino acids. V lost 2 bases and J lost 10, with 12 bases in between. The DNA for the CDR3 is TGTGCCAGCAGCTTAAGGGGGTTAGGATCACCCCTCCACTTT. This encodes CASSLRGLGSPLHF.

The chain joins TRBV11-2 to TRBJ2-5, with TRBD1 matching over 9 bases. The CDR3 is 14 amino acids. The V gene end was trimmed by 3 bases and the J gene end by 4 bases; junction bases not matched to a gene: 3. CDR1 is SGHAT, CDR2 FQNNGV, per germline. CDR3 nucleotides: TGTGCCAGCAGCTTTCACAGGGGGCGAGAGACCCAGTACTTC. This gives the protein CASSFHRGRETQYF.

CDR3 loop: CASRPERYNEQFF. DNA for the CDR3: TGTGCCAGCAGGCCCGAGCGGTACAATGAGCAGTTCTTC. The gene calls are TRBV2 and TRBJ2-1; D may be TRBD2 (5 bases). There are 13 residues in the CDR3. Per the germline V gene, CDR1 is SNHLY and CDR2 is FYNNEI. V lost 6 bases, J lost 4 bases, and 10 bases lay in between.

J is TRBJ2-7 and V is TRBV27, with 9 bases fitting TRBD1. The CDR3 totals 13 residues. Germline loops: CDR1 MNHEY, CDR2 SMNVEV (reference sequence). V shed 3 bases and J 3 bases; nucleotides not matched to a gene: 0. The CDR3 sequence: CASSLTGGYEQYF. The CDR3 DNA reads TGTGCCAGCAGTTTGACAGGGGGCTACGAGCAGTACTTC.

This sequence joins TRBV5-1 and TRBJ2-3; tentative D call: TRBD2 (6 bases). Trimming left V 6 bases short and J 0 bases short, with 11 bases between. Germline V gives CDR1 SGHRS, CDR2 YFSETQ. CDR3 length: 14 residues. The DNA of the CDR3 is TGCGCCAGCACCTTAAGCGGGAGCACAGATACGCAGTATTTT. The encoded protein is CASTLSGSTDTQYF.

In its sample, this clone was seen once. This sequence joins TRBV2 and TRBJ2-3, with a possible D match to TRBD2 (6 bases). The germline V and J ends were trimmed by 5 bases and 0 bases, with 15 bases remaining between them. CDR3 length: 16 residues. From germline, CDR1 is SNHLY and CDR2 FYNNEI. For the CDR3, the DNA is TGTGCCAGCAGTCTTCATGGCCGGGGGAGCACAGATACGCAGTATTTT. This gives the protein CASSLHGRGSTDTQYF.

The rearrangement uses TRBV19 and TRBJ2-3; 8 bases are a match to TRBD2. This CDR3 is 16 amino acids long. V shed 1 base and J 4 bases; nucleotides not matched to a gene: 7. Germline assignment: CDR1 LNHDA and CDR2 SQIVND (reference sequence). The CDR3 nucleotides are TGTGCCAGTAGTATAGGGAGCGGGGGCGCCTCAGATACGCAGTATTTT. Its protein is CASSIGSGGASDTQYF.

The chain uses TRBV11-2 and TRBJ2-3, with D possibly being TRBD2 (6 bases). From germline, CDR1 is SGHAT and CDR2 FQNNGV. The germline V and J ends were trimmed by 5 bases and 3 bases, with 21 bases remaining between them. The CDR3 runs to 17 residues. The CDR3 DNA sequence: TGTGCCAGCAGCCCCGGACCGGGAGCTGTAAGGACAGATACGCAGTATTTT. It is translated as CASSPGPGAVRTDTQYF.

V is TRBV27 and J is TRBJ2-7; 9 bases line up with TRBD2. V dropped 4 bases and J dropped 2; count of bases not matched to a gene: 3. This CDR3 spans 14 amino acids. CDR1 and CDR2 from the germline V gene are MNHEY and SMNVEV (reference sequence). The CDR3, as DNA: TGTGCCAGCAGTTCCCTAGCGGGGCCCTACGAGCAGTACTTC. It encodes CASSSLAGPYEQYF.

This clone was recorded only once. The chain joins TRBV7-3 to TRBJ2-3; D is possibly TRBD2 (6 bases). This CDR3 comprises 16 residues. In germline, CDR1 is SGHTA, CDR2 FQGTGA. V was cut by 2 bases and J by 2 bases, with 14 bases left in between. The CDR3 nucleotides are TGTGCCAGCAGCTTAGGGGCTAGCGCATCCACAGATACGCAGTATTTT. It encodes CASSLGASASTDTQYF.

The chain links TRBV6-5 to TRBJ1-6; tentatively, D is TRBD1 (6 bases). CDR1 is MNHEY, CDR2 SVGAGI, per germline. The CDR3 consists of 14 residues. The V end lost 7 bases, the J end lost 0 bases, and 7 bases lay between the germline ends. This CDR3 is CASMTGSYNSPLHF. CDR3 DNA: TGTGCCAGCATGACAGGCTCCTATAATTCACCCCTCCACTTT.

In this sample, this clone turned up a few times. This chain connects TRBV4-1 to TRBJ2-7; TRBD1 matches 7 bases. Germline V lookup: CDR1 MGHRA, CDR2 YSYEKL. V lost 1 base and J lost 3; bases outside the gene matches: 3. This CDR3 is built from 14 residues. The CDR3, as DNA: TGCGCCAGCAGCCAAGGCAGGGGGAACTACGAGCAGTACTTC. It is translated as CASSQGRGNYEQYF.

V is TRBV5-1 and J is TRBJ2-1; 11 positions match TRBD1. This CDR3 contains 14 residues. Germline V gene sequence: CDR1 SGHRS, CDR2 YFSETQ. V lost 5 bases, J lost 8 bases, and 6 bases stayed unmatched. The CDR3 DNA reads TGCGCCAGCAGGGGTAGGACAGGGGGCTATGAGCAGTTCTTC. Encoded protein: CASRGRTGGYEQFF.

The chain links TRBV3-1 (or the pseudogene TRBV3-2) to TRBJ2-4; 12 bases are a match to TRBD2. CDR3 length: 19 residues. V lost 2 bases, J lost 6 bases, and 14 bases stayed unmatched. Germline lookup yields CDR1 LGHDT and CDR2 YNNKEL (reference sequence). For the CDR3, the DNA is TGTGCCAGCAGCCAAAAGCGGGGACTAGCGGGTTATATGTCAAACATTCAGTACTTC. Its protein is CASSQKRGLAGYMSNIQYF.

This clone was counted a single time. The chain carries TRBV11-2 and TRBJ1-1; the D gene is possibly TRBD1 (5 bases). CDR1 and CDR2 (germline): SGHAT, FQNNGV. Trimming took 6 bases from V and 4 from J, leaving 12 bases between them. The CDR3 extends over 13 amino acids. The chain's CDR3 is CASRSFTGTEAFF. CDR3 sequence (DNA): TGTGCCAGCAGGTCCTTCACAGGCACTGAAGCTTTCTTT.

This chain connects TRBV9 to TRBJ2-5, with 9 bases identical to TRBD2. V dropped 3 bases and J dropped 4; count of bases not matched to a gene: 7. Germline CDR1 SGDLS, CDR2 YYNGEE. This CDR3 has 15 residues. CDR3 region: CASSAGLARSETQYF. DNA of the CDR3: TGTGCCAGCAGCGCGGGACTAGCCAGGTCAGAGACCCAGTACTTC.

The gene calls are TRBV24-1 and TRBJ2-1, with D possibly matching TRBD2 (5 bases). The germline V gene has CDR1 KGHDR and CDR2 SFDVKD. Trimming took 1 base from V and 5 from J, leaving 11 bases between them. The CDR3 runs 15 residues. In DNA form, the CDR3 reads TGTGCCACCAGTGATTTCAAGGCGGGCCACAATGAGCAGTTCTTC. This codes for CATSDFKAGHNEQFF.

This clone was observed once. This sequence joins TRBV10-3 and TRBJ2-7, with D uncertain. Trimming shortened V by 0 bases and J by 5 bases, and 8 bases separated the two germline ends. In germline, CDR1 is ENHRY, CDR2 SYGVKD. The CDR3 sequence is 13 residues long. The CDR3 DNA is TGTGCCATCAGTGAGTCTCCGTCGGACGAGCAGTACTTC. The encoded protein is CAISESPSDEQYF.

The table lists this clone with a few counts. The J gene is TRBJ2-7, the V gene TRBV5-6; 7 bases are a match to TRBD1. Germline loops: CDR1 SGHDT, CDR2 YYEEEE. This CDR3 has 13 residues. J gave up 5 bases and V 5 bases, and 7 bases lay outside the gene matches. This CDR3 is CASRETGLHEQYF. DNA of the CDR3: TGTGCCAGCAGGGAGACAGGGCTACACGAGCAGTACTTC.

V and J are TRBV12-3 or TRBV12-4 and TRBJ2-7, with 7 nucleotides matching TRBD1. The CDR3 runs 12 residues. V trimming: 4 bases; J trimming: 4 bases; junction bases outside the gene matches: 1. The CDR3 reads CASSSTGYEQYF. CDR3 nucleotide sequence: TGTGCCAGCAGTTCGACAGGGTACGAGCAGTACTTC.

This clone showed up just once. The gene calls are TRBV11-2 and TRBJ1-2; TRBD1 matches 12 bases. The germline gives CDR1 SGHAT, CDR2 FQNNGV. Germline trimming cut 5 bases from V and 5 bases from J; bases unmatched to any gene: 6. This CDR3 contains 15 residues. DNA for the CDR3: TGTGCCAGCAGCCCTCGGGACAGGGGGCCGTATGGCTACACCTTC. This gives the protein CASSPRDRGPYGYTF.